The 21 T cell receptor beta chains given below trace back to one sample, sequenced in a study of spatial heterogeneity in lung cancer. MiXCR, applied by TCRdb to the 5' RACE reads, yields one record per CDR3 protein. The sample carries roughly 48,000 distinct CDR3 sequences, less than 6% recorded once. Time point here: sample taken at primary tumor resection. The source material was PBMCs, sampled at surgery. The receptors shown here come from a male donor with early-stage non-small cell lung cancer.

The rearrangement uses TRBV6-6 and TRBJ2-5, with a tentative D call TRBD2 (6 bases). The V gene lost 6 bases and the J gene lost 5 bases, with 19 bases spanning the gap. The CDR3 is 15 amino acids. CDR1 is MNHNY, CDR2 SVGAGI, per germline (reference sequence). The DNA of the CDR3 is TGTGCCAGCAGGGGGATACAGCAAGGAGGGGAGACCCAGTACTTC. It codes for CASRGIQQGGETQYF.

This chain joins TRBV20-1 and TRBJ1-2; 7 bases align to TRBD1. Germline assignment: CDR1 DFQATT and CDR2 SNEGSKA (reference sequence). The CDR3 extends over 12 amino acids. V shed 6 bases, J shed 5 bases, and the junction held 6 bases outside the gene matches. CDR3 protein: CSAADRVYGYTF. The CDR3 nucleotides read TGCAGTGCAGCAGACAGGGTTTATGGCTACACCTTC.

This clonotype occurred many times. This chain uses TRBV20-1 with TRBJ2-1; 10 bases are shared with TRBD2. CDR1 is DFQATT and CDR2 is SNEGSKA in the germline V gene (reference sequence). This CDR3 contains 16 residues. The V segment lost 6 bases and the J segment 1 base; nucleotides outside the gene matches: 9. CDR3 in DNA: TGCAGTGCGAGACAGAGCGGGAGGGGGTCCTACAATGAGCAGTTCTTC. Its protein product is CSARQSGRGSYNEQFF.

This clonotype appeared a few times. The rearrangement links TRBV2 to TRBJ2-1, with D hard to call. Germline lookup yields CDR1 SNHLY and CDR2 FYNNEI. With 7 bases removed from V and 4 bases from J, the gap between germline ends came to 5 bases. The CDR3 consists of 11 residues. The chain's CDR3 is CASTVYNEQFF. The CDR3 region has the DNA TGTGCCAGCACAGTGTACAATGAGCAGTTCTTC.

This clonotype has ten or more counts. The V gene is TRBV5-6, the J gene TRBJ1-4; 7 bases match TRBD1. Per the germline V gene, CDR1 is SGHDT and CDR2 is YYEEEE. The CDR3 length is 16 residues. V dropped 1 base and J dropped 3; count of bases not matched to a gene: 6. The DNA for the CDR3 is TGTGCCAGCAGCTTGTGGCAGGGGGTGGCTAATGAAAAACTGTTTTTT. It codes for CASSLWQGVANEKLFF.

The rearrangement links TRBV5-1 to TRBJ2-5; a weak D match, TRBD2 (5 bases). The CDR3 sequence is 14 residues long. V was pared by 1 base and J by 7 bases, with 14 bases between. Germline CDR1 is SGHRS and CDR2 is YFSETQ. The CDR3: CASSLKLADGTQYF. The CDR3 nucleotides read TGCGCCAGCAGCTTGAAGCTAGCAGATGGGACCCAGTACTTC.

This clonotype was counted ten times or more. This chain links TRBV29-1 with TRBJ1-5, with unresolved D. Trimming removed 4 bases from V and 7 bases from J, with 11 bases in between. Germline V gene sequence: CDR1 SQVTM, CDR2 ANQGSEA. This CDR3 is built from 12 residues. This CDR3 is CSVGNHGQPQHF. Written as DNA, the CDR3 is TGCAGCGTTGGAAATCACGGCCAGCCCCAGCATTTT. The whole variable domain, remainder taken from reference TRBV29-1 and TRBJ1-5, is SAVISQKPSRDICQRGTSLTIQCQVDSQVTMMFWYRQQPGQSLTLIATANQGSEATYESGFVIDKFPISRPNLTFSTLTVSNMSPEDSSIYLCSVGNHGQPQHFGDGTRLSIL.

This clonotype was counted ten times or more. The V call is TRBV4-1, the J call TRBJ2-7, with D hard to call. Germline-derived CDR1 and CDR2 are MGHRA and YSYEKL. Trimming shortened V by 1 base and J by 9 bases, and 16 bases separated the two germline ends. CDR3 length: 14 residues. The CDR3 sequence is CASSQGVAPAVQYF. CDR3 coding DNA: TGCGCCAGCAGCCAAGGTGTTGCCCCAGCTGTGCAGTACTTC.

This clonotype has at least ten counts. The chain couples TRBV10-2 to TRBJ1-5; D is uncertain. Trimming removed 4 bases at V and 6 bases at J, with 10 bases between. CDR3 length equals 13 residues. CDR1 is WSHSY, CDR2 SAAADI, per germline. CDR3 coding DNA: TGCGCCAGCAGTGGTACTCAGCTTCAGCCCCAGCATTTT. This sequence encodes CASSGTQLQPQHF.

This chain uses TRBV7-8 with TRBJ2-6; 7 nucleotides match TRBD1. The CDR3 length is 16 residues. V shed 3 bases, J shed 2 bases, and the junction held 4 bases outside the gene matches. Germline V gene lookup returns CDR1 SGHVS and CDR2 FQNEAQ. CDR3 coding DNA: TGTGCCAGCAGCTTCGCGACAGGGACTGGGGCCAACGTCCTGACTTTC. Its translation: CASSFATGTGANVLTF. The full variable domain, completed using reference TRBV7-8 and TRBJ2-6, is GAGVSQSPRYKVAKRGQDVALRCDPISGHVSLFWYQQALGQGPEFLTYFQNEAQLDKSGLPSDRFFAERPEGSVSTLKIQRTQQEDSAVYLCASSFATGTGANVLTFGAGSRLTVL.

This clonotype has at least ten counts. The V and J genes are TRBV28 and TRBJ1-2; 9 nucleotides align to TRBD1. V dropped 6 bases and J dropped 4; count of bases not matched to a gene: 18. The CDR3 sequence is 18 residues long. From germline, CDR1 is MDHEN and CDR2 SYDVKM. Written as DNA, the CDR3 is TGTGCCAGCAGCTCCTCAACACGACCGGGACAGGGCCTCTATGGCTACACCTTC. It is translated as CASSSSTRPGQGLYGYTF.

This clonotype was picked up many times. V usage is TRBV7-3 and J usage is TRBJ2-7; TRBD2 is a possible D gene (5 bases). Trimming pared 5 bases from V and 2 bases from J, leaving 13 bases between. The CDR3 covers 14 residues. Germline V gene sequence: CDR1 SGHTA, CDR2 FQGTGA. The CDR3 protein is CASSLGDPPYEQYF. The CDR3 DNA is TGTGCCAGCAGCCTCGGGGATCCCCCCTACGAGCAGTACTTC.

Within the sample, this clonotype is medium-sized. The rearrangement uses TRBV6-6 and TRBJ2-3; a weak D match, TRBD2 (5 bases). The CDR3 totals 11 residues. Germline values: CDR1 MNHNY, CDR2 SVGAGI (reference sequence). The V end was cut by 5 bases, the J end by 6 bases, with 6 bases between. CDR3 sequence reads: CASSGGDTQYF. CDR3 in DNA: TGTGCCAGCAGTGGCGGGGATACGCAGTATTTT.

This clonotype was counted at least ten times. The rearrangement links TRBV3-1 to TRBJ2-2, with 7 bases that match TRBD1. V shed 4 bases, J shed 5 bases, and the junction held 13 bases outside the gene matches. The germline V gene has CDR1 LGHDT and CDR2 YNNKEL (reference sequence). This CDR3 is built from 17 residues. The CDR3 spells CASSRQYRGRVTGELFF. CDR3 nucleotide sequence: TGTGCCAGCAGCCGCCAATACAGGGGCCGGGTTACCGGGGAGCTGTTTTTT.

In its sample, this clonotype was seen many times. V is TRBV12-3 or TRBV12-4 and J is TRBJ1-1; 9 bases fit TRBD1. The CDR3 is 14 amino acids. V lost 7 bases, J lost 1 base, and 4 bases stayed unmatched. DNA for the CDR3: TGTGCCAGCAACACGGGACAGGGGAACACTGAAGCTTTCTTT. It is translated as CASNTGQGNTEAFF.

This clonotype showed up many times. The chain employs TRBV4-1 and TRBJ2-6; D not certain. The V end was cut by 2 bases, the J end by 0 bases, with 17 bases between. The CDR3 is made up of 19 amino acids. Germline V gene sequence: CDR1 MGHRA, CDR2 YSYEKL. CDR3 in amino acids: CASSQIVGSQTSGANVLTF. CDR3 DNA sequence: TGCGCCAGCAGCCAAATCGTAGGAAGTCAGACCTCTGGGGCCAACGTCCTGACTTTC.

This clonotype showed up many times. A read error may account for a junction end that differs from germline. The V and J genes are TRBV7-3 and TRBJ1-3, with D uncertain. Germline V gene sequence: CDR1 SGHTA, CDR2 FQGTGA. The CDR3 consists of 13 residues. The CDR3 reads CASSSSPGNTIYF. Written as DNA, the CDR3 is TGTGCCAGCAGCTCCTCCCCTGGGAACACCATATATTTT.

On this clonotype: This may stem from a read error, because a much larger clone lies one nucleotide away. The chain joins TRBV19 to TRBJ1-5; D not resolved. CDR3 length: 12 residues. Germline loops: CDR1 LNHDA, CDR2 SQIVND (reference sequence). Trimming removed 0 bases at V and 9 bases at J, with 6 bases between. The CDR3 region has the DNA TGTGCCAGTAGTATAGACAAGGCGCCCCAGCATTTT. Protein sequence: CASSIDKAPQHF.

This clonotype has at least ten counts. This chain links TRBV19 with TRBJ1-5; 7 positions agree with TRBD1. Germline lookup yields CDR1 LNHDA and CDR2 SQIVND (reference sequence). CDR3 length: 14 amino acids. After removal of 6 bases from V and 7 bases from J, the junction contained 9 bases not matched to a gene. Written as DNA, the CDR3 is TGTGCCAGTAGCGAGAGACAGGGACGACAGCCCCAGCATTTT. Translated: CASSERQGRQPQHF. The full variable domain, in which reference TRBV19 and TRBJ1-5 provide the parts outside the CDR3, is DGGITQSPKYLFRKEGQNVTLSCEQNLNHDAMYWYRQDPGQGLRLIYYSQIVNDFQKGDIAEGYSVSREKKESFPLTVTSAQKNPTAFYLCASSERQGRQPQHFGDGTRLSIL.

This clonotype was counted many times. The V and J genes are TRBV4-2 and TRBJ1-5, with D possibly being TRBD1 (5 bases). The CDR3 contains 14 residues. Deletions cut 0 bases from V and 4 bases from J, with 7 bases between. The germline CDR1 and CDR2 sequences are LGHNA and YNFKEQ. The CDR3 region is CASSQDRVNQPQHF. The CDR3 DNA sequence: TGTGCCAGCAGCCAAGACAGGGTAAATCAGCCCCAGCATTTT.

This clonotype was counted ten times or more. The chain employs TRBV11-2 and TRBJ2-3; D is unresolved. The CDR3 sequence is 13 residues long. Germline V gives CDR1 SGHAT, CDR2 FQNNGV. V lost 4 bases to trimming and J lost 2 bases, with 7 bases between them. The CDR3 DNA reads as TGTGCCAGCAGCTCCGGCTACACAGATACGCAGTATTTT. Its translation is CASSSGYTDTQYF.